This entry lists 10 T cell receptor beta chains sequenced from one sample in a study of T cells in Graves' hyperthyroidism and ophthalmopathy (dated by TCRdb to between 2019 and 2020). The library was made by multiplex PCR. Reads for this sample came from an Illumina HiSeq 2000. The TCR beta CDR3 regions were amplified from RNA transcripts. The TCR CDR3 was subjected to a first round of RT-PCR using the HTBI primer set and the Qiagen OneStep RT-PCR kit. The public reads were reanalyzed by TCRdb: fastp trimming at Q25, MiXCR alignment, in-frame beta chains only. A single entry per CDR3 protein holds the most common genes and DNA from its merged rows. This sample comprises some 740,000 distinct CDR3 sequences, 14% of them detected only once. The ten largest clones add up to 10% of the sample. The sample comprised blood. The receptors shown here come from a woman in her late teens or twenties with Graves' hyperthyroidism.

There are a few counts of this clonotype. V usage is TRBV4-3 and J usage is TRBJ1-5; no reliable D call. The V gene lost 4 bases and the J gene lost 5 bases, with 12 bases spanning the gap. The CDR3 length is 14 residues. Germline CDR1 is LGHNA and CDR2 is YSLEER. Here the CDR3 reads CASSPLPRYQPQHF. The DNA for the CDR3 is TGCGCCAGCAGCCCTCTCCCAAGGTATCAGCCCCAGCATTTT.

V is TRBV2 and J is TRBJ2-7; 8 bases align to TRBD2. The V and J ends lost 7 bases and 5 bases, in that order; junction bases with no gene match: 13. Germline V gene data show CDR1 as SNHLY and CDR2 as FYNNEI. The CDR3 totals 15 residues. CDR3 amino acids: CASKRPDLAGHEQYF. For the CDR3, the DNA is TGTGCCAGCAAGAGGCCAGACCTAGCGGGCCACGAGCAGTACTTC.

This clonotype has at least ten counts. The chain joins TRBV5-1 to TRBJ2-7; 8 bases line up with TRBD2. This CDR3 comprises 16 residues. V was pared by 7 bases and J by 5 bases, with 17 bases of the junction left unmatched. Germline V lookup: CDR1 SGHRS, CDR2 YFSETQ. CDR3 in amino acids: CASALSGRKVVDEQYF. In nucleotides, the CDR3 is TGCGCCAGCGCCTTGAGCGGGAGAAAGGTCGTGGACGAGCAGTACTTC.

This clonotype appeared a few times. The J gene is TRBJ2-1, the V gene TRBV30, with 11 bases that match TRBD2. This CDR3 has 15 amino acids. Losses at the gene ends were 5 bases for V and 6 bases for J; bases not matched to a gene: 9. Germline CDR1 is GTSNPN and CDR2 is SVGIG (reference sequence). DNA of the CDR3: TGTGCCTGGGGGTCTAGCGGGAGGTGGGGCAATGAGCAGTTCTTC. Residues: CAWGSSGRWGNEQFF.

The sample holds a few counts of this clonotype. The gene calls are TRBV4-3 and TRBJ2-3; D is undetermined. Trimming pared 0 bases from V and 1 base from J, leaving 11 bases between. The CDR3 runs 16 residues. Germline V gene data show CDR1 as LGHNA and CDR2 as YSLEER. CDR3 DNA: TGCGCCAGCAGCCAAGAAAGCGCCTCTCGCACAGATACGCAGTATTTT. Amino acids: CASSQESASRTDTQYF.

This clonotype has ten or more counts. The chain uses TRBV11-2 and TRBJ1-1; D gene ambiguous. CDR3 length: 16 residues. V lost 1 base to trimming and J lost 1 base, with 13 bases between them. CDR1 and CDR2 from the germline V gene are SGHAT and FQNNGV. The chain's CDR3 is CASSLGSYRPNTEAFF. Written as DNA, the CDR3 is TGTGCCAGCAGCTTAGGAAGCTACCGACCGAACACTGAAGCTTTCTTT.

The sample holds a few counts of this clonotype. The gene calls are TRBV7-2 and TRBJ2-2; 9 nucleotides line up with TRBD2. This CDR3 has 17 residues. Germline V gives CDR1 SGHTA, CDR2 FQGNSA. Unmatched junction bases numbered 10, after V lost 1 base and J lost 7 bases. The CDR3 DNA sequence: TGTGCCAGCAGCTTAGATATTACTAGCGGGCTCCGCGGGGAGCTGTTTTTT. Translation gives CASSLDITSGLRGELFF. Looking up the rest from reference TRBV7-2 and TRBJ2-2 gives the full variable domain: GAGVSQSPSNKVTEKGKDVELRCDPISGHTALYWYRQSLGQGLEFLIYFQGNSAPDKSGLPSDRFSAERTGGSVSTLTIQRTQQEDSAVYLCASSLDITSGLRGELFFGEGSRLTVL.

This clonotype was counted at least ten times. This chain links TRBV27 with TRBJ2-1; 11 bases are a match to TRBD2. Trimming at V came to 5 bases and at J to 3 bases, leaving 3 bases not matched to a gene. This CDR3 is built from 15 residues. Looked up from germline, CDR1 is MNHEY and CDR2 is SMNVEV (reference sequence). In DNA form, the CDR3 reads TGTGCCAGCAGTGTAGGGACTAGCGGCTACAATGAGCAGTTCTTC. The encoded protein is CASSVGTSGYNEQFF.

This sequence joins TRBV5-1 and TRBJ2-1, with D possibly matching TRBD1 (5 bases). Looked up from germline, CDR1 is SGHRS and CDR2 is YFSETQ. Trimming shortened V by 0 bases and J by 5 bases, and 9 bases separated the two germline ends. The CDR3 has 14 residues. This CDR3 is CASSLGGLNNEQFF. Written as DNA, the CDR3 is TGCGCCAGCAGCTTGGGGGGCCTAAACAATGAGCAGTTCTTC.

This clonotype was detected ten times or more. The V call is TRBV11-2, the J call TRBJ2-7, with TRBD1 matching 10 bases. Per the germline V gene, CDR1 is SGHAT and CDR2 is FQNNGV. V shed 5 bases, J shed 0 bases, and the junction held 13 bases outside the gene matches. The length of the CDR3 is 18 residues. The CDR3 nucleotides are TGTGCCAGCAGCCCGCGGGCCAGGGACAGGGGTAACTCCTACGAGCAGTACTTC. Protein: CASSPRARDRGNSYEQYF.